Given below is one TCR beta chain in context. Its specific antigen is unknown. Per-base qualities were not stored, and no clone one base away is much larger. The data originate from a study of PD-L1 blockade in urothelial cancer (dated by TCRdb to the late 2010s). Some background on the complete study: Therapy was started around 2014 for all patients, and atezolizumab 1,200 mg was administered intravenously every 3 weeks. Blood samples were analyzed at 3 weeks after treatment start (second dose) and at 6 weeks after treatment start. In the same patients who had TCR sequencing, pretreatment tumors also underwent whole exome sequencing and RNA sequencing. Somatic, immune and clinical correlates of response to PD-L1 blockade with atezolizumab in urothelial cancer were the focus of an exploratory multi-omic analysis. A median of about 150,000 T cells and around 81,000 unique TCRs was obtained from blood samples, and a median clonality of approximately 0.077 was observed. About 90% of the roughly 30 patients were males with bladder-origin urothelial cancer, and about 65% of the roughly 30 reported a prior smoking history. Pretreatment tumor samples, along with matched peripheral blood collected serially before and after atezolizumab treatment, underwent TCR sequencing. Under 10 patients reached durable clinical benefit, while some 20 patients did not. Pretreatment blood TCR-seq was available for 27 to 30 patients, at least one posttreatment blood collection was obtained for roughly 25 patients, and tumor TCR-seq was available for roughly 25 patients. Patients had an ECOG performance status of 0 or 1 and had received between 0 and 3 prior chemotherapy regimens. Durable clinical benefit meant progression-free survival longer than 6 months, and TCR features were also tested against progression-free and overall survival.

From the germline V gene, CDR1 is MNHNS and CDR2 is SASEGT. Reading from cysteine to phenylalanine, the CDR3 counts 15 amino acids. Only the CDR3 part of the read is kept: 45 bases, read in frame from the first base. The junction shows trimming of 6 bases on V and 2 bases on J, plus 14 bases between the germline ends. Each PCR received spiked-in synthetic TCR analog templates so that absolute template abundance could be estimated from read counts. The immunoSEQ assay was used to amplify TCRbeta CDR3 regions from genomic DNA with bias-controlled V and J gene primers. Sequencing of rearranged TCRbeta segments was performed at approximately 20X coverage. Processing in the source paper ran as follows. Sequencing errors were corrected by clustering and CDR3s were annotated against IMGT to assign V, D and J genes. Downstream analyses used only productive TCRbeta rearrangements and left out out-of-frame or stop-codon sequences. Clonality was computed as one minus Shannon entropy normalized by the log of the number of unique productive sequences. Fisher's exact test with Benjamini-Hochberg correction, using a cutoff of adjusted p below 0.01, was how clones that differed between time points or between blood and tumor were identified. The table was pulled from immuneACCESS by TCRdb, which kept in-frame rearrangements only. Such tables lose some clones; where checked, under half of the loss comes from unresolved V genes, and the rest has no known cause. V and J calls and clone size are as listed in that table; D and trimming were resolved from the DNA. A total of some 100,000 clones appear in this sample, roughly nine tenths of them only once. Of the sample, 0.85% to 1% falls within the top ten clones.

The cohort comprised fewer than 35 patients with locally advanced or metastatic urothelial carcinoma treated at Memorial Sloan Kettering on a trial protocol. Peripheral blood mononuclear cells were collected pretreatment and during treatment, with between 1 and 8 total time points per patient. The Qiagen DNeasy Blood extraction kit was used to purify genomic DNA from total PBMCs and from tumor samples. PBMCs were collected pretreatment and during treatment, and were isolated and stored as previously described. The investigation overall reported the following: Among patients with durable benefit, tumor-associated TCR clones showed greater expansion in peripheral blood 3 weeks after treatment started (n of about 21, p = 0.022). Small sample size (n of about 29) and many exploratory analyses mean the results are intended to be hypothesis-generating. A pretreatment peripheral blood TCR clonality below the median was linked to improved progression-free and overall survival.

The sequence came from a woman of 80 years or more with urothelial cancer. The sequence joins TRBV6-1 to TRBJ2-1; the D gene is perhaps TRBD2, on 6 matching bases. The specimen comprised PBMCs, sampled around atezolizumab (anti-PD-L1) treatment. The sequenced DNA: TGTGCCAGCAGCGTTTGGGGGGAACCCTACAATGAGCAGTTCTTC. Translated, it gives CASSVWGEPYNEQFF.